This is a list of T cell receptor beta chains from one sample in a study of blood T cell repertoires in COVID-19. Clones were sequenced by immunoSEQ multiplex PCR, and TCRdb holds only the in-frame ones, with some missing. The sample has 250,000 to 400,000 clones, more than 70% seen once. Sequences were obtained from PBMCs or T cells enriched from blood (not recorded which). The receptors were gathered from a woman aged 25-40 years who had recovered from COVID-19. The CDR3 runs from the conserved cysteine through the conserved F or W. The order of the fields is D gene, clone size, V gene, CDR3 length, J gene, CDR3 DNA, CDR3 protein. The D gene is left open where the match is weak. Clone size is not always given. Where it is, it says once, few, many or a class for expanded clones.

D gene: TRBD1; clone size: NA; V gene: TRBV27; CDR3 length: 14; J gene: TRBJ2-7; CDR3 DNA: TGTGCCAGCAGTTCCTACAGGGGGCCCTACGAGCAGTACTTC; CDR3 protein: CASSSYRGPYEQYF
D gene: TRBD1; clone size: NA; V gene: TRBV19; CDR3 length: 14; J gene: TRBJ2-7; CDR3 DNA: TGTGCCAGTAGAAATCAGGGGGCGCGTGGGGAGCAGTACTTC; CDR3 protein: CASRNQGARGEQYF
D gene: TRBD1; clone size: NA; V gene: TRBV7-6; CDR3 length: 14; J gene: TRBJ2-7; CDR3 DNA: TGTGCCAGCAGCTCCCGGGACAGGTTGTACGAGCAGTACTTC; CDR3 protein: CASSSRDRLYEQYF
D gene: TRBD1; clone size: NA; V gene: TRBV18; CDR3 length: 14; J gene: TRBJ1-3; CDR3 DNA: TGTGCCAGCTTTCCGGGACAGGGGAGAAACACCATATATTTT; CDR3 protein: CASFPGQGRNTIYF
D gene: NA; clone size: NA; V gene: TRBV4-3; CDR3 length: 14; J gene: TRBJ2-7; CDR3 DNA: TGCGCCAGCAGCCAAGTGGGGGCATCCTACGAGCAGTACTTC; CDR3 protein: CASSQVGASYEQYF
D gene: NA; clone size: NA; V gene: TRBV10-3; CDR3 length: 13; J gene: TRBJ1-1; CDR3 DNA: TGTGCCATCAACGGGGACACCCACACTGAAGCTTTCTTT; CDR3 protein: CAINGDTHTEAFF
D gene: TRBD1; clone size: NA; V gene: TRBV19; CDR3 length: 17; J gene: TRBJ1-5; CDR3 DNA: TGTGCCAGTAGTATCGTCGGGACAGGGGAATCCGGTCAGCCCCAGCATTTT; CDR3 protein: CASSIVGTGESGQPQHF
D gene: TRBD1; clone size: NA; V gene: TRBV2; CDR3 length: 16; J gene: TRBJ2-1; CDR3 DNA: TGTGCCAGCAGTGTCCGGGACAGCCCCCTAACCGATGAGCAGTTCTTC; CDR3 protein: CASSVRDSPLTDEQFF
D gene: NA; clone size: NA; V gene: TRBV5-1; CDR3 length: 14; J gene: TRBJ1-3; CDR3 DNA: TGCGCCAGCAGCTTGCAAGGAGCTGGAAACACCATATATTTT; CDR3 protein: CASSLQGAGNTIYF
D gene: TRBD2; clone size: NA; V gene: TRBV19; CDR3 length: 17; J gene: TRBJ2-1; CDR3 DNA: TGTGCCAGTAGTATGGATAGCGGGGGGGCAATCTACAATGAGCAGTTCTTC; CDR3 protein: CASSMDSGGAIYNEQFF
D gene: NA; clone size: NA; V gene: TRBV27; CDR3 length: 15; J gene: TRBJ1-1; CDR3 DNA: TGTGCCAGCAGTTTAACGGGGGTAGGGGACACTGAAGCTTTCTTT; CDR3 protein: CASSLTGVGDTEAFF
D gene: NA; clone size: NA; V gene: TRBV19; CDR3 length: 13; J gene: TRBJ1-3; CDR3 DNA: TGTGCCAGTACCAGGGCCTCTGGAAACACCATATATTTT; CDR3 protein: CASTRASGNTIYF
D gene: NA; clone size: NA; V gene: TRBV5-1; CDR3 length: 14; J gene: TRBJ2-3; CDR3 DNA: TGCGCCAGCAGCTACCGGGACAACTGGGATACGCAGTATTTT; CDR3 protein: CASSYRDNWDTQYF
D gene: TRBD1; clone size: NA; V gene: TRBV19; CDR3 length: 13; J gene: TRBJ2-2; CDR3 DNA: TGTGCCAGTCAGCAGAGGGGGCCCGGGGAGCTGTTTTTT; CDR3 protein: CASQQRGPGELFF
D gene: TRBD1; clone size: NA; V gene: TRBV30; CDR3 length: 14; J gene: TRBJ1-2; CDR3 DNA: TGTGCCTGGAGTTCCGGGACAGGGGGCTATGGCTACACCTTC; CDR3 protein: CAWSSGTGGYGYTF
D gene: NA; clone size: NA; V gene: TRBV19; CDR3 length: 17; J gene: TRBJ1-5; CDR3 DNA: TGTGCCAGTAGTATGGAGGGAGGTTCTTGGGGCAATCAGCCCCAGCATTTT; CDR3 protein: CASSMEGGSWGNQPQHF
D gene: NA; clone size: few; V gene: TRBV5-1; CDR3 length: 14; J gene: TRBJ1-2; CDR3 DNA: TGCGCCAGCAGCTTGGAGGAGCCTAACTATGGCTACACCTTC; CDR3 protein: CASSLEEPNYGYTF
D gene: NA; clone size: NA; V gene: TRBV7-9; CDR3 length: 15; J gene: TRBJ2-7; CDR3 DNA: TGTGCCAGCAGCCAGGGGCGAATGGGTATCCCCGAGCAGTACTTC; CDR3 protein: CASSQGRMGIPEQYF
D gene: TRBD2; clone size: NA; V gene: TRBV28; CDR3 length: 18; J gene: TRBJ2-2; CDR3 DNA: TGTGCCAGCAGTTTATGGGACCTAGCGGGGGTTGGCACCGGGGAGCTGTTTTTT; CDR3 protein: CASSLWDLAGVGTGELFF
D gene: NA; clone size: NA; V gene: TRBV11-2; CDR3 length: 12; J gene: TRBJ2-1; CDR3 DNA: TGTGCCAGCAGCCGACTATTCAATGAGCAGTTCTTC; CDR3 protein: CASSRLFNEQFF
D gene: NA; clone size: NA; V gene: TRBV7-9; CDR3 length: 13; J gene: TRBJ1-3; CDR3 DNA: TGTGCCAGCAGCCCGAGCTCTGGAAACACCATATATTTT; CDR3 protein: CASSPSSGNTIYF
D gene: TRBD1; clone size: NA; V gene: TRBV18; CDR3 length: 14; J gene: TRBJ2-3; CDR3 DNA: TGTGCCAGCTCCCAGGGACAGGGTAGAGATACGCAGTATTTT; CDR3 protein: CASSQGQGRDTQYF
D gene: NA; clone size: NA; V gene: TRBV6-5; CDR3 length: 15; J gene: TRBJ1-2; CDR3 DNA: TGTGCCAGCAGTACAACCGGGACACCGGCCTATGGCTACACCTTC; CDR3 protein: CASSTTGTPAYGYTF
D gene: TRBD2; clone size: NA; V gene: TRBV9; CDR3 length: 15; J gene: TRBJ2-7; CDR3 DNA: TGTGCCAGCAGCCTACTAGCGGGGGCTTCCTACGAGCAGTACTTC; CDR3 protein: CASSLLAGASYEQYF
D gene: NA; clone size: NA; V gene: TRBV19; CDR3 length: 16; J gene: TRBJ2-3; CDR3 DNA: TGTGCCAGTAGTTCAGACGGGGCGGGGAACACAGATACGCAGTATTTT; CDR3 protein: CASSSDGAGNTDTQYF
D gene: NA; clone size: few; V gene: TRBV28; CDR3 length: 14; J gene: TRBJ1-3; CDR3 DNA: TGTGCCAGCAGCCACGACAGCTCTGGAAACACCATATATTTT; CDR3 protein: CASSHDSSGNTIYF
D gene: NA; clone size: NA; V gene: TRBV19; CDR3 length: 15; J gene: TRBJ1-6; CDR3 DNA: TGTGCCAGTAGTAACCGGGGCTCCTATAATTCACCCCTCCACTTT; CDR3 protein: CASSNRGSYNSPLHF
D gene: TRBD2; clone size: NA; V gene: TRBV7-3; CDR3 length: 14; J gene: TRBJ2-1; CDR3 DNA: TGTGCCAGCAGCTCGGGACTAGCGGGGGGGCGGCAGTTCTTC; CDR3 protein: CASSSGLAGGRQFF
D gene: NA; clone size: NA; V gene: TRBV29-1; CDR3 length: 13; J gene: TRBJ2-1; CDR3 DNA: TGCAGCGTTGCAGGGCAGTATCGATATGAGCAGTTCTTC; CDR3 protein: CSVAGQYRYEQFF
D gene: NA; clone size: NA; V gene: TRBV5-1; CDR3 length: 13; J gene: TRBJ1-2; CDR3 DNA: TGCGCCAGCAGCCCTAACAACGGGGATGGCTACACCTTC; CDR3 protein: CASSPNNGDGYTF
D gene: NA; clone size: NA; V gene: TRBV7-2; CDR3 length: 14; J gene: TRBJ1-2; CDR3 DNA: TGTGCCAGCAGCTTAGCGTACACCAACTATGGCTACACCTTC; CDR3 protein: CASSLAYTNYGYTF
D gene: TRBD1; clone size: once; V gene: TRBV7-8; CDR3 length: 16; J gene: TRBJ2-2; CDR3 DNA: TGTGCCAGCAGCTCAAAGACAGGGGTGGTTTCCGGGGAGCTGTTTTTT; CDR3 protein: CASSSKTGVVSGELFF
D gene: NA; clone size: NA; V gene: TRBV7-9; CDR3 length: 13; J gene: TRBJ1-1; CDR3 DNA: TGTGCCAGCAGCTTCGGGGGGCACACTGAAGCTTTCTTT; CDR3 protein: CASSFGGHTEAFF
D gene: TRBD1; clone size: NA; V gene: TRBV4-1; CDR3 length: 14; J gene: TRBJ2-7; CDR3 DNA: TGCGCCAGCAGCCAAGGGACAGGGAATTACGAGCAGTACTTC; CDR3 protein: CASSQGTGNYEQYF
D gene: NA; clone size: NA; V gene: TRBV5-1; CDR3 length: 14; J gene: TRBJ1-1; CDR3 DNA: TGCGCCAGCAGCTTATGGGGAGAGAACACTGAAGCTTTCTTT; CDR3 protein: CASSLWGENTEAFF
D gene: NA; clone size: NA; V gene: TRBV5-1; CDR3 length: 13; J gene: TRBJ1-1; CDR3 DNA: TGCGCCAGCAGCTTCAGGGGAATAGATGAAGCTTTCTTT; CDR3 protein: CASSFRGIDEAFF
D gene: NA; clone size: NA; V gene: TRBV5-1; CDR3 length: 14; J gene: TRBJ2-3; CDR3 DNA: TGCGCCAGCAGCTGGGGGGAAAGCACAGATACGCAGTATTTT; CDR3 protein: CASSWGESTDTQYF
D gene: TRBD1; clone size: NA; V gene: TRBV5-1; CDR3 length: 14; J gene: TRBJ1-1; CDR3 DNA: TGCGCCAGCAGACCTGGACAGGGCGGGACTGAAGCTTTCTTT; CDR3 protein: CASRPGQGGTEAFF
D gene: NA; clone size: NA; V gene: TRBV9; CDR3 length: 15; J gene: TRBJ2-3; CDR3 DNA: TGTGCCAGCAGCGTAAATGGGGGGGCTGAAGATACGCAGTATTTT; CDR3 protein: CASSVNGGAEDTQYF
D gene: TRBD2; clone size: NA; V gene: TRBV24-1; CDR3 length: 14; J gene: TRBJ2-3; CDR3 DNA: TGTGCCACCAGCCAGCGGGGGGGCACAGATACGCAGTATTTT; CDR3 protein: CATSQRGGTDTQYF
D gene: TRBD1; clone size: NA; V gene: TRBV28; CDR3 length: 17; J gene: TRBJ2-6; CDR3 DNA: TGTGCCAGCAGTAGCCGGGACAGGGTCTCTGGGGCCAACGTCCTGACTTTC; CDR3 protein: CASSSRDRVSGANVLTF
D gene: NA; clone size: NA; V gene: TRBV7-9; CDR3 length: 16; J gene: TRBJ1-2; CDR3 DNA: TGTGCCAGCAGCACTAGCAGGCAACCTCCTCTTTATGGCTACACCTTC; CDR3 protein: CASSTSRQPPLYGYTF